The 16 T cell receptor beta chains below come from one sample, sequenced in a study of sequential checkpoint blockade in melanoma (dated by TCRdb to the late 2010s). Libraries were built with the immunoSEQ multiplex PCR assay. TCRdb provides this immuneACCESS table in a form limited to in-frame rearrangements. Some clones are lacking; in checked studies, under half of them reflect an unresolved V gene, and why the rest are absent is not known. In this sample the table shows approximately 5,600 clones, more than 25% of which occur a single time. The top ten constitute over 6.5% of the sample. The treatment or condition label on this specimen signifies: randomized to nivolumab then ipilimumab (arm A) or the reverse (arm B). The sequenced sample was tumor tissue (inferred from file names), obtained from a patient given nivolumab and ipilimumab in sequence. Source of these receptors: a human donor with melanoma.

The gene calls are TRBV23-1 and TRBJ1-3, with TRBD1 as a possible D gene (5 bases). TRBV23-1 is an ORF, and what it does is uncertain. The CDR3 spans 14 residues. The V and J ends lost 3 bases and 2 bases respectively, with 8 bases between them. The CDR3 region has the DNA TGCGCCAGCAGTCACACCAGGGCTGGAAACACCATATATTTT. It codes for CASSHTRAGNTIYF.

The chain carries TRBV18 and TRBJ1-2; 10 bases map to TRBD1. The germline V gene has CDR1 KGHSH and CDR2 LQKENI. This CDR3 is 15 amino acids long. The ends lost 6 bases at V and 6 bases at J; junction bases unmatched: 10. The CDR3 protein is CASSPTGGASNGYTF. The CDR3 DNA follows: TGTGCCAGCTCGCCGACAGGGGGCGCGTCTAATGGCTACACCTTC.

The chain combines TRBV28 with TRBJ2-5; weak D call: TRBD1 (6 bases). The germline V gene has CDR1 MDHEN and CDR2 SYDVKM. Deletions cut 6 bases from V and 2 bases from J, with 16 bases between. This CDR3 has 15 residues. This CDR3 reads CASRGEDRLQETQYF. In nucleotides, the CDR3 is TGTGCCAGCAGGGGCGAGGACAGACTACAAGAGACCCAGTACTTC. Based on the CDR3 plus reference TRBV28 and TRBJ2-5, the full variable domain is DVKVTQSSRYLVKRTGEKVFLECVQDMDHENMFWYRQDPGLGLRLIYFSYDVKMKEKGDIPEGYSVSREKKERFSLILESASTNQTSMYLCASRGEDRLQETQYFGPGTRLLVL.

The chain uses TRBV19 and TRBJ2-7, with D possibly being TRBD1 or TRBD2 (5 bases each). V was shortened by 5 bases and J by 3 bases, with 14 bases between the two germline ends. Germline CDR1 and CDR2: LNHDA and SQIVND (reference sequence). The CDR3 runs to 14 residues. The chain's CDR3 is CASSPPGHRYEQYF. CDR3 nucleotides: TGTGCCAGTAGTCCACCGGGGCACCGCTACGAGCAGTACTTC.

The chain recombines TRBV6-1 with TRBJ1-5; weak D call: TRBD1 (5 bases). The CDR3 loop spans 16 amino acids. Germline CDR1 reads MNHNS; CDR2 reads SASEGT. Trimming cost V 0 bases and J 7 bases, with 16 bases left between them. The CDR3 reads CASSEAGGAGKQPQHF. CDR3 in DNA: TGTGCCAGCAGTGAAGCTGGTGGGGCAGGGAAACAGCCCCAGCATTTT.

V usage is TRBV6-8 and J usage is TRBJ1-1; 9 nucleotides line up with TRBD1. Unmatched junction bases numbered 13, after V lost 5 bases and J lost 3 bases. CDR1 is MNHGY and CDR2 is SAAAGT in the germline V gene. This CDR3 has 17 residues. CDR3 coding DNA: TGTGCCAGCAGTCCCACACAGGGGGCCTCGATCCACACTGAAGCTTTCTTT. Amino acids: CASSPTQGASIHTEAFF.

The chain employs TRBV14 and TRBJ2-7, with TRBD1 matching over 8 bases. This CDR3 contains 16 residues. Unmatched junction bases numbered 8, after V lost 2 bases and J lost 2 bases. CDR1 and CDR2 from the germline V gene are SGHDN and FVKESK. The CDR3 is CASSQLVGTGAYEQYF. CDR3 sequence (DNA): TGTGCCAGCAGCCAACTGGTCGGGACAGGAGCCTACGAGCAGTACTTC.

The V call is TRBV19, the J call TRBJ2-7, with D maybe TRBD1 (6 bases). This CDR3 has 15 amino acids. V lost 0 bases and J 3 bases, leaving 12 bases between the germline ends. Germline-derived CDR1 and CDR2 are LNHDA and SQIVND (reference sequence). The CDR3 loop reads CASSIDSQGFYEQYF. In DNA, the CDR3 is TGTGCCAGTAGTATAGATAGCCAGGGGTTCTACGAGCAGTACTTC.

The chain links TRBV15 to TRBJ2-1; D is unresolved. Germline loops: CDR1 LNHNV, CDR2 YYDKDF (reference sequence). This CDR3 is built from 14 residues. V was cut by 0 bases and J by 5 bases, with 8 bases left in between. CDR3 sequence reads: CATSRELLHNEQFF. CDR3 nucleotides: TGTGCCACCAGCAGAGAACTGCTACACAATGAGCAGTTCTTC.

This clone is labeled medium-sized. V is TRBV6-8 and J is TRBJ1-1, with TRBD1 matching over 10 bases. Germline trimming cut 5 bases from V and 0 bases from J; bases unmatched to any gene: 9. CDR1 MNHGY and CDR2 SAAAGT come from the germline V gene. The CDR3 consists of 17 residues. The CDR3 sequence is CASSPGRDRGMNTEAFF. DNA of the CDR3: TGTGCCAGCAGTCCTGGGAGGGACAGGGGCATGAACACTGAAGCTTTCTTT.

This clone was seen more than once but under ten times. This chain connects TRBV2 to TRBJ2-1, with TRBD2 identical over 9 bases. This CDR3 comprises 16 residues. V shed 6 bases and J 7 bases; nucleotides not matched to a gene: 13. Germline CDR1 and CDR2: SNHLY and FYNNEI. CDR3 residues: CASSTDKASGKNEQFF. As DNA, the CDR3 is TGTGCCAGCAGCACCGATAAGGCTAGCGGGAAGAATGAGCAGTTCTTC.

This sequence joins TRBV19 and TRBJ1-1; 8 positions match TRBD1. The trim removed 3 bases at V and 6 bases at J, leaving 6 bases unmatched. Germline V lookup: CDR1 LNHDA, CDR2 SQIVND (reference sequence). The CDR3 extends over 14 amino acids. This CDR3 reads CASSITGGRPEAFF. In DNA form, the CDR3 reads TGTGCCAGTAGTATTACAGGGGGGAGACCTGAAGCTTTCTTT.

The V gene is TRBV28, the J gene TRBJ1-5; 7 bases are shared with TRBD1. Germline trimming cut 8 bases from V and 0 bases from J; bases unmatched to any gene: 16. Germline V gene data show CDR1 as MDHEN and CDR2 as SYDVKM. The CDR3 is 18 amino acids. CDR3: CASVAGQSLAYSNQPQHF. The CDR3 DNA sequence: TGTGCCAGCGTCGCGGGACAGTCTCTGGCGTATAGCAATCAGCCCCAGCATTTT.

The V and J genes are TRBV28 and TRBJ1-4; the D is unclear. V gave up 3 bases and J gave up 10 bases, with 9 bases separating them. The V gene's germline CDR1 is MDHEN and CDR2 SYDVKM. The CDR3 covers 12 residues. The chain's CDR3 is CASSFSVVKLFF. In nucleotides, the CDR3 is TGTGCCAGCAGTTTTTCGGTGGTAAAACTGTTTTTT.

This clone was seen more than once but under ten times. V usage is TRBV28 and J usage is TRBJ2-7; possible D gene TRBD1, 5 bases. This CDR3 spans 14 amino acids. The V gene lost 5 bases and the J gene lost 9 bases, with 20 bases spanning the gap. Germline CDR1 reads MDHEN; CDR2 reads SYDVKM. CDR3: CASSPPTPGHRQYF. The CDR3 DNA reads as TGTGCCAGCAGTCCCCCGACCCCAGGGCATCGGCAGTACTTC.

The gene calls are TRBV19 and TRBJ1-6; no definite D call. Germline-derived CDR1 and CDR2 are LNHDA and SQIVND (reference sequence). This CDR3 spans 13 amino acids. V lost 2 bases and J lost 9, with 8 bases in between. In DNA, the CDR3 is TGTGCCAGTAGTATATCAGAAAGTTCACCCCTCCACTTT. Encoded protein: CASSISESSPLHF.